These T cell receptor beta chains were read from a single sample in a study of human T cells and chemical hapten exposure. MiXCR was run by TCRdb on the RACE reads, yielding one entry per CDR3 protein. The sample lists more than 70,000 distinct CDR3 sequences; roughly 11% were seen once. The sample consisted of whole blood, taken in connection with sensitization to the hapten diphenylcyclopropenone (DPC). These receptors all come from a man younger than 35 with alopecia areata. Some clones in this sample may be carry-over from other donors' samples. CDR3s include the opening cysteine and the closing phenylalanine or tryptophan. A D gene is named only where the DNA matches it firmly. Expanded clones are given a class, and other clones once, few, many or no size at all.

abundance,j_gene,v_gene,d_gene,len,CDR3aa,CDR3nt
few,TRBJ1-2,TRBV18,.,13,CASSPEDQLSYTF,TGTGCCAGCTCACCCGAAGACCAGTTGAGCTACACCTTC
few,TRBJ2-3,TRBV7-3,TRBD2,15,CASSSTSGVTDTQYF,TGTGCCAGCAGCTCGACTAGCGGGGTCACAGATACGCAGTATTTT
few,TRBJ2-1,TRBV5-1,.,12,CASSLELNEQFF,TGCGCCAGCAGCTTGGAACTCAATGAGCAGTTCTTC
many,TRBJ1-1,TRBV12-3/TRBV12-4,TRBD1,16,CASSLETGAGGTEAFF,TGTGCCAGCAGTTTAGAGACAGGGGCGGGGGGCACTGAAGCTTTCTTT
many,TRBJ1-1,TRBV6-6,.,12,CASSFLTGEAFF,TGTGCCAGCAGTTTCCTCACAGGGGAAGCTTTCTTT
many,TRBJ2-1,TRBV11-3,.,16,CASSLGNGVSYNEQFF,TGTGCCAGCAGCTTAGGAAACGGGGTATCCTACAATGAGCAGTTCTTC
many,TRBJ1-1,TRBV20-1,.,12,CSAVTTDTEAFF,TGCAGTGCCGTAACCACGGACACTGAAGCTTTCTTT
.,TRBJ2-4,TRBV5-4,TRBD1,14,CASSSPDRGNIQYF,TGTGCCAGCAGCTCCCCGGACAGGGGAAACATTCAGTACTTC
few,TRBJ2-7,TRBV7-9,.,14,CASSLESASYEQYF,TGTGCCAGCAGCTTAGAATCAGCCTCCTACGAGCAGTACTTC
few,TRBJ2-7,TRBV15,TRBD1,16,CATSRSIGTGDYEQYF,TGTGCCACCAGCAGATCTATAGGGACAGGGGACTACGAGCAGTACTTC
.,TRBJ1-6,TRBV14,.,17,CASSQDPRQPYNSPLHF,TGTGCCAGCAGCCAAGATCCCCGGCAGCCATATAATTCACCCCTCCACTTT
many,TRBJ2-2,TRBV5-4,.,13,CASSFVNTGELFF,TGTGCCAGCAGCTTCGTCAACACCGGGGAGCTGTTTTTT
many,TRBJ2-5,TRBV7-9,.,13,CASSFTGKETQYF,TGTGCCAGCAGCTTCACGGGGAAAGAGACCCAGTACTTC
few,TRBJ1-4,TRBV6-6,TRBD1,13,CASSDDRAGKLFF,TGTGCCAGCAGTGACGACAGGGCTGGAAAACTGTTTTTT
few,TRBJ2-3,TRBV27,.,15,CASRLFQRPTDTQYF,TGTGCCAGCAGACTTTTCCAGCGGCCCACAGATACGCAGTATTTT
many,TRBJ2-2,TRBV7-6,.,14,CASSLGQNTGELFF,TGTGCCAGCAGCTTGGGACAGAACACCGGGGAGCTGTTTTTT
many,TRBJ2-3,TRBV7-9,.,14,CASSPSPNTDTQYF,TGTGCCAGCAGCCCAAGCCCGAACACAGATACGCAGTATTTT
.,TRBJ2-5,TRBV18,.,14,CASSPRDSQETQYF,TGTGCCAGCTCACCCCGGGACTCTCAAGAGACCCAGTACTTC
.,TRBJ2-2,TRBV29-1,.,12,CSARVSAGELFF,TGCAGCGCCAGGGTTAGCGCCGGGGAGCTGTTTTTT
.,TRBJ2-6,TRBV9,.,14,CASRGTSGANVLTF,TGTGCCAGCAGGGGGACCTCTGGGGCCAACGTCCTGACTTTC